This record looks at one T cell receptor beta chain sequence and its context. Its specificity is unknown. Only in-frame clones appear in the TCRdb table, and some are missing; sequencing was by immunoSEQ multiplex PCR. This table has some 1 million clones, more than 60% appearing once. This record belongs to a study of shared clonotypes between healthy human individuals. Study-wide background: Per-donor plates numbered three CD4 naive, three CD4 memory, two CD8 naive and one CD8 memory.

This CDR3 has 14 residues. Germline assignment: CDR1 SNHLY and CDR2 FYNNEI. V lost 4 bases, J lost 0 bases, and 7 bases lay in between. Study-wide points: Despite large depth, rarefaction showed incomplete sorted-subset sequencing.

Sequencing was done on a sample of memory CD4+ T cells sorted from blood. Regarding subset: CD45RA-negative fraction. The rearrangement uses TRBV2 and TRBJ1-3, with D unresolved. The receptor comes from a man aged 18 to 29 in good health. CDR3 residues: CASSGGLSGNTIYF. DNA of the CDR3: TGTGCCAGCAGTGGAGGTCTCTCTGGAAACACCATATATTTT.